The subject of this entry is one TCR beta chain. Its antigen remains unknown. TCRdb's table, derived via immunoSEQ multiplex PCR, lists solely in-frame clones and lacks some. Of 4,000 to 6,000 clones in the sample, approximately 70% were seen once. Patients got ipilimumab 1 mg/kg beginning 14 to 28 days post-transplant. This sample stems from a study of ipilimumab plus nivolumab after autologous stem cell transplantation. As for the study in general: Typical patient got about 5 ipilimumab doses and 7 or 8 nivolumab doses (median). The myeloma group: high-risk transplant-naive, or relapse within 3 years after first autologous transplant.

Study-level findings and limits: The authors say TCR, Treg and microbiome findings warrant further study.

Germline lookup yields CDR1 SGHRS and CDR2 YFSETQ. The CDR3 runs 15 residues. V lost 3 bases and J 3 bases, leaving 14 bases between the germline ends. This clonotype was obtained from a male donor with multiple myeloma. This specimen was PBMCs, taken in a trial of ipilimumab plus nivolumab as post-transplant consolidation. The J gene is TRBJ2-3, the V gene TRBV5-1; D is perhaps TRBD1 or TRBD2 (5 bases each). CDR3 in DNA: TGCGCCAGCAGCTCCGGACTGGGGGAGACAGATACGCAGTATTTT. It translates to CASSSGLGETDTQYF.